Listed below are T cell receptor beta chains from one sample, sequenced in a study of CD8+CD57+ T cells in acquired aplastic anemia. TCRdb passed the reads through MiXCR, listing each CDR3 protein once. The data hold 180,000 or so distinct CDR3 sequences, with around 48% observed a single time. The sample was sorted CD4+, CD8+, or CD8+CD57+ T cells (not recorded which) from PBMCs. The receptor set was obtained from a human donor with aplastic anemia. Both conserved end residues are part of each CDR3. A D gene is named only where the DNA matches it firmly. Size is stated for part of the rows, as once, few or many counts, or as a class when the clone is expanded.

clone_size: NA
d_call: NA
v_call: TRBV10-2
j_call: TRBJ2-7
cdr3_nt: TGCGCCAGCAGTGAGTCTCAGGACAACTCCTACGAGCAGTACTTC
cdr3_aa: CASSESQDNSYEQYF

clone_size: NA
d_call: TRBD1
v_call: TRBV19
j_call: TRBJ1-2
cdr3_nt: TGTGCCAGTAGTTTCAGGGGGCGGCCTGGCTACACCTTC
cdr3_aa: CASSFRGRPGYTF

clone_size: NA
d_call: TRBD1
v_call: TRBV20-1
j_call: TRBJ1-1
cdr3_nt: TGCAGTGCTGGCCCAGGACAGGGGGCGCCTAACACTGAAGCTTTCTTT
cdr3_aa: CSAGPGQGAPNTEAFF

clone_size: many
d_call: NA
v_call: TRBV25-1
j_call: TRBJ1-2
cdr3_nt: TGTGCCAGCAGTGTGTGGGCGGGGGGCTACACCTTC
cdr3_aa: CASSVWAGGYTF

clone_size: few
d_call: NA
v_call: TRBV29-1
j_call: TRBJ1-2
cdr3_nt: TGCAGCGTTGATTCCAAGGGGTTAGGTGGTGGCTACACCTTC
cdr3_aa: CSVDSKGLGGGYTF

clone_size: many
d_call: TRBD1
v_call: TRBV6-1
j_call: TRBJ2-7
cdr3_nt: TGTGCCAGCAGTCGGGGACAGGACGATCCGCAGTACTTC
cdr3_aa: CASSRGQDDPQYF

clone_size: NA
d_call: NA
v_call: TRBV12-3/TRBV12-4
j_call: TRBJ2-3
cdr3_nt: TGTGCCAGCAGTTTCACGGAGGCAGATACGCAGTATTTT
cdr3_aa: CASSFTEADTQYF

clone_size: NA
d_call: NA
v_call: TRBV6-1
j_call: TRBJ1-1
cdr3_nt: TGTGCCAGCAGTGAGGTCCGGGGGAACACTGAAGCTTTCTTT
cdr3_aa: CASSEVRGNTEAFF

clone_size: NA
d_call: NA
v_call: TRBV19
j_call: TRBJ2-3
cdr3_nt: TGTGCCAGTAGTTTGGGACTCTTCGCAGATACGCAGTATTTT
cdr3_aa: CASSLGLFADTQYF

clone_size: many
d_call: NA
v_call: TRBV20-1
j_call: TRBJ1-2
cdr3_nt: TGCAGTGCTAGAGGGGACTTAGGGGACTATGGCTACACCTTC
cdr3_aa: CSARGDLGDYGYTF

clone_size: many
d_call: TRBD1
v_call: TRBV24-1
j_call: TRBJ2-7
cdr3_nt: TGTGCCACCAGTGACCCGGGACAGGGGGCCTACGAGCAGTACTTC
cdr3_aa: CATSDPGQGAYEQYF

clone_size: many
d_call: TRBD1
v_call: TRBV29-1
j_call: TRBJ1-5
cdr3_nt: TGCAGCGCCTCAGGGGGCTTCAATCAGCCCCAGCATTTT
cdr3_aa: CSASGGFNQPQHF

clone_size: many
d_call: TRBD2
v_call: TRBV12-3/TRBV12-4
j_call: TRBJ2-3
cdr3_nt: TGTGCCAGCAGTTTAGGTCTACTAGCGGGATCAGATACGCAGTATTTT
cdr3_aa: CASSLGLLAGSDTQYF

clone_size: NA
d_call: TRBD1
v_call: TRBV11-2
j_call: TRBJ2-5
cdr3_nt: TGTGCCAGCAGCCCTCCCAACCGGGACAGCCCAGCCCAAGAGACCCAGTACTTC
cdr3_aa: CASSPPNRDSPAQETQYF

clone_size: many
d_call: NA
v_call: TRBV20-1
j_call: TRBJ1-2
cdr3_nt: TGCAGTGGGGACTATAACTATGGCTACACCTTC
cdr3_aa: CSGDYNYGYTF

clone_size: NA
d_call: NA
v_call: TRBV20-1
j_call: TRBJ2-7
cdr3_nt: TGCAGTGCGCAGCCCTTGGGCAGGGGACTCTCCTACGAGCAGTACTTC
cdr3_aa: CSAQPLGRGLSYEQYF

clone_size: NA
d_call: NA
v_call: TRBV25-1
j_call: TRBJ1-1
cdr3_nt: TGTGCCAGCAGTGAATCTATGGCGAACACTGAAGCTTTCTTT
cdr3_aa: CASSESMANTEAFF

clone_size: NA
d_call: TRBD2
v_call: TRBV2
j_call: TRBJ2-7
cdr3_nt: TGTGCCAGCAGTGAACGGGGACTAGCTGTTGAGCAGTACTTC
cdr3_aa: CASSERGLAVEQYF

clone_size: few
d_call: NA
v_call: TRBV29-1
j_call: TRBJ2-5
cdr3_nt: TGCAGCGTTGAAGGACACGGACAAGAGACCCAGTACTTC
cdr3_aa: CSVEGHGQETQYF

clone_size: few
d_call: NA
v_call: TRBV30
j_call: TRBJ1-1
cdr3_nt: TGTGCCTGGCAGCAGACGGTGAACACTGAAGCTTTCTTT
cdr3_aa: CAWQQTVNTEAFF

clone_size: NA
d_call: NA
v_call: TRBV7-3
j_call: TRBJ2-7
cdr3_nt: TGTGCCAGCAGCCGTACTGATACCTACGAGCAGTACTTC
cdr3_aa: CASSRTDTYEQYF

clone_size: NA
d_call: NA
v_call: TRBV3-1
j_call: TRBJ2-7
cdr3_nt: TGTGCCAGCAGCCAGGGCCACGAGCAGTACTTC
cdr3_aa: CASSQGHEQYF

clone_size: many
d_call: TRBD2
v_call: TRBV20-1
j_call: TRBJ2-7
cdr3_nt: TGCAGTGCTAGTAAGCTAGCGGGGGCCTACGAGCAGTACTTC
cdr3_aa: CSASKLAGAYEQYF

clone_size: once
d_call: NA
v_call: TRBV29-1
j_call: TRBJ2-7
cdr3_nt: TGCAGCGCTTGGGGGGAGAAGCCCTACGAGCAGTACTTC
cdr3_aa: CSAWGEKPYEQYF

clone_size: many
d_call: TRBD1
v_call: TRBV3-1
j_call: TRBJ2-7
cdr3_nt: TGTGCCAGCAGCCAGTGGGTATGGGGACAGCGACTCTACGAGCAGTACTTC
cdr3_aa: CASSQWVWGQRLYEQYF

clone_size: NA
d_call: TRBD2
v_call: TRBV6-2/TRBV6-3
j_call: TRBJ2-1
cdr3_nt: TGTGCCAGCAGTTACTGGGCTAGCGGGGGGATACTCAATGAGCAGTTCTTC
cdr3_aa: CASSYWASGGILNEQFF

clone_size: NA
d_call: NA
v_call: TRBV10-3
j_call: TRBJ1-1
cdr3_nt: TGTGCCATCGCAAACGGAGGGTTTACTGAAGCTTTCTTT
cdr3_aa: CAIANGGFTEAFF

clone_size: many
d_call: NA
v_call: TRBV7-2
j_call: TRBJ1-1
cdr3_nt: TGTGCCAGCAGCTTGGGACGGACCAACACTGAAGCTTTCTTT
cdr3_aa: CASSLGRTNTEAFF

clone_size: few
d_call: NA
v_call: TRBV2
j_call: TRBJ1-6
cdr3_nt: TGTGCCAGCAGTCCTAGACAGGCTAATTCACCCCTCCACTTT
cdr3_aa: CASSPRQANSPLHF

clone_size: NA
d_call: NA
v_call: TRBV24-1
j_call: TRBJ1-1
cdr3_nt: TGTGCCACCAAGGATGGCAGGAGGAACACTGAAGCTTTCTTT
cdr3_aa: CATKDGRRNTEAFF

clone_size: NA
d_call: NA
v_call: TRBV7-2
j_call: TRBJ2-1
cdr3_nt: TGTGCCAGCAGCTTAGCTCCTACTCGTCAGGTGAGGTTGAATGAGCAGTTCTTC
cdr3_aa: CASSLAPTRQVRLNEQFF

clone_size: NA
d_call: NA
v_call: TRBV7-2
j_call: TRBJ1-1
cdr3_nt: TGTGCCAGCAGCTTAGCACAGGGGAACACTGAAGCTTTCTTT
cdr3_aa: CASSLAQGNTEAFF

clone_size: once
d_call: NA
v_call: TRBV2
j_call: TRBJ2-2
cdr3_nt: TGTGCCAGCAGTGTAGAAGCGGGTAACACCGGGGAGCTGTTTTTT
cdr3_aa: CASSVEAGNTGELFF

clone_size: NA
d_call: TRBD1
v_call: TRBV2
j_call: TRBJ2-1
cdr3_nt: TGTGCCAGCAGTGAGGACAGGGGGCGCGACGAGCAGTTCTTC
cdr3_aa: CASSEDRGRDEQFF

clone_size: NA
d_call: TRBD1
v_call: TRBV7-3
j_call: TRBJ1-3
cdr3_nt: TGTGCCAGCAGCCTCGACAGGGGACCTGGAAACACCATATATTTT
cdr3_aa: CASSLDRGPGNTIYF

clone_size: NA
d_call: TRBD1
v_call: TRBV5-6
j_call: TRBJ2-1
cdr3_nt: TGTGCCAGCAGCTTGTGGGACAGGGCGGTCCATGAGCAGTTCTTC
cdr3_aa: CASSLWDRAVHEQFF

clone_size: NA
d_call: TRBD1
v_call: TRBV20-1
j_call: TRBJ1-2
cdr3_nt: TGCAGTGCTAGCTCGTTTGAAGGGGGACAGGGGGCGTATGGCTACACCTTC
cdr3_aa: CSASSFEGGQGAYGYTF

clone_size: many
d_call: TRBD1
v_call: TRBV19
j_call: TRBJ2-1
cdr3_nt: TGTGCCAGTAGTGGCCTGACAGGGTCGGGTGAGCAGTTCTTC
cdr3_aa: CASSGLTGSGEQFF

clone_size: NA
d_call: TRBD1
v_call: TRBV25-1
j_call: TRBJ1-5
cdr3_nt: TGTGCCAGCAGTGAATCGGACAGGGCGAATAATCAGCCCCAGCATTTT
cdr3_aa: CASSESDRANNQPQHF

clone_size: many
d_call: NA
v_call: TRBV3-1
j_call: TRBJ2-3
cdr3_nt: TGTGCCAGCAGCTGGGGACCGACACCCACAGATACGCAGTATTTT
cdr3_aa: CASSWGPTPTDTQYF

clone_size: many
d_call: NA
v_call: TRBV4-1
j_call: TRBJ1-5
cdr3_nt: TGCGCCAGCAGTCCTTACCGGGACACTAATCAGCCCCAGCATTTT
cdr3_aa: CASSPYRDTNQPQHF

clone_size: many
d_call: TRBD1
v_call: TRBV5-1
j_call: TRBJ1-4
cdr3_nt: TGCGCCAGCAGCTCCCGGACAGGGCCCGAAAAACTGTTTTTT
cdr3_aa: CASSSRTGPEKLFF

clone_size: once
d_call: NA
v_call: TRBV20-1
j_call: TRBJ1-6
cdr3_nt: TGCAGTGCTTCGCCGGGACGGGGGGGATTGGCCCTCCACTTT
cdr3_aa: CSASPGRGGLALHF

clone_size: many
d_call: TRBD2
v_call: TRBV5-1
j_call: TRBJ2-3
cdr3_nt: TGCGCCAGCAGCTCCACTAGCGGGGGGCGCGATACGCAGTATTTT
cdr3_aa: CASSSTSGGRDTQYF

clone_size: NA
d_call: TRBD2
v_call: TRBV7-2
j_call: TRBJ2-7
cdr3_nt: TGTGCCAGCAGCTTAGCCCTCGGGGGGATGGCCCTCGAGCAGTACTTC
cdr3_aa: CASSLALGGMALEQYF

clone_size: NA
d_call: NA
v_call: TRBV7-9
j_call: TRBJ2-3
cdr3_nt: TGTGCCAGCAGCCCATCAGACAGAGATACGCAGTATTTT
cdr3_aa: CASSPSDRDTQYF

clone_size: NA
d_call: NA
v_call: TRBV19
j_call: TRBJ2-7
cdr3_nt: TGTACCAGTAGTAAAATGTCAGGGATCGGCGAGCAGTACTTC
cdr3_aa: CTSSKMSGIGEQYF

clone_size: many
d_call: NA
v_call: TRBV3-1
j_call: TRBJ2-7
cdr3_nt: TGTGCCAGCAGCCAAGGGACAGCGAGCTACGAGCAGTACTTC
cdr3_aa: CASSQGTASYEQYF

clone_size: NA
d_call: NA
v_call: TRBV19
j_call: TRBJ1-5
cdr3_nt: TGTGCCAGTAGTATGGGGGGGGTTAGCAATCAGCCCCAGCATTTT
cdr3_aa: CASSMGGVSNQPQHF

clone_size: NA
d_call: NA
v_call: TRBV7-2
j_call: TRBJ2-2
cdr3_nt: TGTGCCAGCAGCTCCTCCTTGGAGCTGTTTTTT
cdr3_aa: CASSSSLELFF

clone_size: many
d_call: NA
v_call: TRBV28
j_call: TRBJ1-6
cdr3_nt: TGTGCCAGCAGTTCTGACCCTTCACCCCTCCACTTT
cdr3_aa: CASSSDPSPLHF

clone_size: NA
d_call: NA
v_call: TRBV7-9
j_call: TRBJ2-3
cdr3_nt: TGTGCCAGCACCTGGGGGTTTGGAGATACGCAGTATTTT
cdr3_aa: CASTWGFGDTQYF

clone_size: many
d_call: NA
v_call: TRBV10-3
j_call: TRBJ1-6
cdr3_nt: TGTGCCATCAGTGAACAGGCTCCTAATTCACCCCTCCACTTT
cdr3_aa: CAISEQAPNSPLHF

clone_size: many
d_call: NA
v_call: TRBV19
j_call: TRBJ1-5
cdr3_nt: TGTGCCACCCGAAAAGGTGTAGGGGAAGGATTGGATCAGCCCCAGCATTTT
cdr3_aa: CATRKGVGEGLDQPQHF

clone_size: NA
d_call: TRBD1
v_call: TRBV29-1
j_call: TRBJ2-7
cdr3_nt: TGCAGCGTTGATATGGGACAGGGGGCACACGAGCAGTACTTC
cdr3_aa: CSVDMGQGAHEQYF